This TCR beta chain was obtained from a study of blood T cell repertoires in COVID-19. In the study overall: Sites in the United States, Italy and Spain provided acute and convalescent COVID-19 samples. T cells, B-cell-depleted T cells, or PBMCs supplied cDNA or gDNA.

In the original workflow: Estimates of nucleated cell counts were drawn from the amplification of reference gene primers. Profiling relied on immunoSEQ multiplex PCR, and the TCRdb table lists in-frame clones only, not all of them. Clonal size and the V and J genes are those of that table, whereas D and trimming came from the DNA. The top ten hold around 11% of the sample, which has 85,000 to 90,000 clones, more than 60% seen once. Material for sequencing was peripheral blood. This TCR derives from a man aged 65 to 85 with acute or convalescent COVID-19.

The CDR3 is CASRRLAGVGNEQFF. As DNA, the CDR3 is TGTGCCAGCAGGCGACTAGCGGGGGTTGGCAATGAGCAGTTCTTC. The chain couples TRBV2 to TRBJ2-1; 12 bases are a match to TRBD2. The CDR3 consists of 15 residues. The V gene end was trimmed by 6 bases and the J gene end by 6 bases; junction bases not matched to a gene: 6. CDR1 is SNHLY, CDR2 FYNNEI, per germline.